A single sample is the source of the 10 T cell receptor beta chains below, sequenced in a study of cytomegalovirus exposure and HLA in healthy donors. PCR involved 60 Vbeta and 13 Jbeta primers. The protocol was immunoSEQ multiplex PCR, while the TCRdb copy is restricted to in-frame clones and leaves out a portion. There are about 110,000 clones in the sample; 80% occur only once, and roughly 2.9% lies in the top ten. Sequenced input: PBMCs. These receptors originate from a woman aged 55 to 70 in good health and CMV-seropositive.

This rearrangement joins TRBV10-3 to TRBJ1-2, with 10 bases that match TRBD1. The CDR3 totals 15 residues. V shed 5 bases, J shed 2 bases, and the junction held 5 bases outside the gene matches. CDR1 and CDR2 from the germline V gene are ENHRY and SYGVKD. CDR3 DNA sequence: TGTGCCATCAGTCAACCGGGACAGGGGAACTATGGCTACACCTTC. Its translation is CAISQPGQGNYGYTF.

This chain joins TRBV28 and TRBJ1-5, with 8 bases aligning to TRBD1. CDR1 MDHEN and CDR2 SYDVKM come from the germline V gene. V shed 7 bases and J 3 bases; nucleotides not matched to a gene: 8. This CDR3 contains 15 residues. The CDR3 is CASTTADRDNQPQHF. DNA of the CDR3: TGTGCCAGCACCACGGCGGACAGGGACAATCAGCCCCAGCATTTT.

This chain uses TRBV2 with TRBJ1-6; D is ambiguous. CDR3 length: 15 residues. V dropped 8 bases and J dropped 0 bases, with 11 bases sitting between them. Germline assignment: CDR1 SNHLY and CDR2 FYNNEI. The CDR3 sequence is CASSSRNSYNSPLHF. CDR3 nucleotide sequence: TGTGCCAGCTCATCGAGGAACTCCTATAATTCACCCCTCCACTTT.

A word on this clone: At the DNA level, this CDR3 is encoded by other sequences in the same sample as well. The V call is TRBV6-4, the J call TRBJ2-3, with TRBD2 identical over 11 bases. Germline CDR1 and CDR2: MRHNA and SNTAGT. Losses at the gene ends were 3 bases for V and 4 bases for J; bases not matched to a gene: 0. The CDR3 sequence is 14 residues long. The CDR3 bases are TGTGCCAGCAGTGAACTAGCGGGAGCAGATACGCAGTATTTT. Translating it yields CASSELAGADTQYF.

In its sample, this clone was seen a few times. The chain employs TRBV28 and TRBJ2-4; a weak D match, TRBD2 (5 bases). V shed 6 bases and J shed 0 bases, with 15 bases lying between them. In germline, CDR1 is MDHEN, CDR2 SYDVKM. This CDR3 spans 16 amino acids. CDR3 protein: CASSPGGRLAKNIQYF. The DNA of the CDR3 is TGTGCCAGCAGCCCTGGCGGGCGGCTAGCCAAAAACATTCAGTACTTC.

In the case of this clone: Germline is not matched at one junction end, which may reflect a read error. The rearrangement joins TRBV2 to TRBJ1-2; TRBD1 aligns across 10 bases. Germline values: CDR1 SNHLY, CDR2 FYNNEI. The CDR3 length is 17 residues. This CDR3 is CASSEALLGQGNSGYTF. The DNA of the CDR3 is TGTGCCAGCAGTGAAGCGCTTTTGGGACAGGGGAACTCTGGCTACACCTTC. The variable domain in full, completed from reference TRBV2 and TRBJ1-2, reads EPEVTQTPSHQVTQMGQEVILRCVPISNHLYFYWYRQILGQKVEFLVSFYNNEISEKSEIFDDQFSVERPDGSNFTLKIRSTKLEDSAMYFCASSEALLGQGNSGYTFGSGTRLTVV.

The sample holds one count of this clone. The chain employs TRBV19 and TRBJ2-7; 12 bases fit TRBD2. CDR1 is LNHDA, CDR2 SQIVND, per germline (reference sequence). This CDR3 region has 15 residues. With 3 bases clipped from V and 6 bases from J, the junction kept 6 bases outside the gene matches. CDR3 loop: CASSIGLAGPPEQYF. The CDR3 DNA reads as TGTGCCAGTAGTATTGGACTAGCGGGACCGCCCGAGCAGTACTTC. Supplemented by reference TRBV19 and TRBJ2-7, the full variable domain reads DGGITQSPKYLFRKEGQNVTLSCEQNLNHDAMYWYRQDPGQGLRLIYYSQIVNDFQKGDIAEGYSVSREKKESFPLTVTSAQKNPTAFYLCASSIGLAGPPEQYFGPGTRLTVT.

The chain uses TRBV25-1 and TRBJ2-4; D remains ambiguous. V was clipped by 3 bases and J by 4 bases, with 7 bases between them. The germline CDR1 and CDR2 sequences are MGHDK and SYGVNS. This CDR3 is built from 13 residues. DNA of the CDR3: TGTGCCAGCAGTGAGCTACAGAAAAACATTCAGTACTTC. This gives the protein CASSELQKNIQYF.

This chain uses TRBV21-1 with TRBJ1-5; TRBD1 is the table's D call and was not checked against the DNA. TRBV21-1 is described as a pseudogene. The CDR3 is made up of 17 amino acids. The DNA of the CDR3 is TGTGCCAGCAGCAAAGAGGTCGGCAGGGCAAGCAATCAGCCCCAGCATTTT. This codes for CASSKEVGRASNQPQHF.

The chain recombines TRBV29-1 with TRBJ1-2, with D tentatively TRBD1 (6 bases). The CDR3 contains 12 residues. The germline V gene encodes CDR1 SQVTM and CDR2 ANQGSEA. V lost 7 bases, J lost 3 bases, and 12 bases lay in between. The CDR3 region has the DNA TGCAGCGAGCGGAACAGGGACTATGGCTACACCTTC. It specifies CSERNRDYGYTF.